Presented here are 23 T cell receptor beta chains from one specimen sequenced in a study of follicular helper T cells after annual influenza vaccination. Produced via immunoSEQ multiplex PCR; TCRdb's table is partial and in-frame only. Of 1,500 or so clones listed, about 71% were seen once; the top ten hold less than 6.5%. Stated time point: 2014-2015 season, 7 days after vaccination. This material consisted of CXCR5+ CD38+ circulating T follicular helper cells from blood, taken 7 days after influenza vaccination. Stated subset: circulating Tfh, non-naive CD4+CXCR5+PD-1+ (ICOS+CD38+ or ICOS-CD38-). The source of these receptors is an adult who received the influenza vaccine.

V usage is TRBV30 and J usage is TRBJ1-4, with no clear D. The CDR3 consists of 14 residues. The V end lost 4 bases, the J end lost 4 bases, and 13 bases lay between the germline ends. Germline assignment: CDR1 GTSNPN and CDR2 SVGIG (reference sequence). Written as DNA, the CDR3 is TGTGCCTGGACCTATGGAGGGAATAATGAAAAACTGTTTTTT. Translated: CAWTYGGNNEKLFF. The variable domain in full, completed from reference TRBV30 and TRBJ1-4, reads SQTIHQWPATLVQPVGSPLSLECTVEGTSNPNLYWYRQAAGRGLQLLFYSVGIGQISSEVPQNLSASRPQDRQFILSSKKLLLSDSGFYLCAWTYGGNNEKLFFGSGTQLSVL.

The chain links TRBV7-2 to TRBJ1-1; TRBD1 matches at 9 bases. J gave up 2 bases and V 4 bases, and 5 bases lay outside the gene matches. The germline V gene encodes CDR1 SGHTA and CDR2 FQGNSA. The CDR3 is 15 residues long. DNA for the CDR3: TGTGCCAGCAGCTCACAGGGGGCCCAAAACACTGAAGCTTTCTTT. It specifies CASSSQGAQNTEAFF.

The CDR3 DNA reads TGTGCCAGTAGTGTCGGACTGAGCTCCTATAATTCACCCCTCCACTTT. Its translation: CASSVGLSSYNSPLHF. The chain has TRBV19 and TRBJ1-6; D remains unclear. The CDR3 runs to 16 residues. Per the germline V gene, CDR1 is LNHDA and CDR2 is SQIVND (reference sequence). The V end lost 5 bases, the J end lost 0 bases, and 11 bases lay between the germline ends.

The rearrangement joins TRBV29-1 to TRBJ1-1; TRBD1 is a possible D gene (6 bases). The CDR3 has 14 amino acids. From germline, CDR1 is SQVTM and CDR2 ANQGSEA. V dropped 4 bases and J dropped 3 bases, with 15 bases sitting between them. The CDR3 region has the DNA TGCAGCGTTGGCGGGTCTACAGGGTACACTGAAGCTTTCTTT. It codes for CSVGGSTGYTEAFF.

The chain joins TRBV30 to TRBJ2-7; D gene unclear. This CDR3 has 14 residues. Germline CDR1 and CDR2: GTSNPN and SVGIG (reference sequence). The V and J ends lost 2 bases and 3 bases respectively, with 14 bases between them. The CDR3 coding sequence is TGTGCCTGGAGTCGGAGTCCGGAGTTCTACGAGCAGTACTTC. Encoded protein: CAWSRSPEFYEQYF.

The gene calls are TRBV5-1 and TRBJ2-3, with 8 bases fitting TRBD1. The CDR3 has 13 residues. Germline V gives CDR1 SGHRS, CDR2 YFSETQ. V trimming: 3 bases; J trimming: 3 bases; junction bases outside the gene matches: 0. The DNA of the CDR3 is TGCGCCAGCAGCTGGACAGGGACAGATACGCAGTATTTT. It encodes CASSWTGTDTQYF. Looking up the rest from reference TRBV5-1 and TRBJ2-3 gives the full variable domain: KAGVTQTPRYLIKTRGQQVTLSCSPISGHRSVSWYQQTPGQGLQFLFEYFSETQRNKGNFPGRFSGRQFSNSRSEMNVSTLELGDSALYLCASSWTGTDTQYFGPGTRLTVL.

This clone was picked up a small number of times. This chain links TRBV5-6 with TRBJ2-2, with TRBD2 matching over 7 bases. CDR1 and CDR2 from the germline V gene are SGHDT and YYEEEE. The CDR3 covers 17 residues. V dropped 4 bases and J dropped 1; count of bases not matched to a gene: 10. The CDR3, as DNA: TGTGCCAGCAGCCCCCGCGGAGCTAGCGGGAACACCGGGGAGCTGTTTTTT. This codes for CASSPRGASGNTGELFF.

The chain carries TRBV9 and TRBJ2-3, with D hard to call. Germline CDR1 and CDR2: SGDLS and YYNGEE. The length of the CDR3 is 13 residues. Trimming left V 0 bases short and J 3 bases short, with 5 bases between. The CDR3 loop reads CASSVALTDTQYF. In DNA form, the CDR3 reads TGTGCCAGCAGCGTAGCTTTGACAGATACGCAGTATTTT.

The chain carries TRBV6-6 and TRBJ1-2; D uncertain. The CDR3 runs 14 residues. V lost 2 bases, J lost 6 bases, and 13 bases lay in between. CDR1 and CDR2 from the germline V gene are MNHNY and SVGAGI (reference sequence). CDR3 in amino acids: CASSYVTPPDGYTF. CDR3 nucleotides: TGTGCCAGCAGTTACGTGACACCACCGGATGGCTACACCTTC.

This chain connects TRBV5-1 to TRBJ1-1; D unresolved. The CDR3 extends over 16 amino acids. Per the germline V gene, CDR1 is SGHRS and CDR2 is YFSETQ. Between the trimmed V and J ends, which lost 0 bases and 1 base, there was a span of 13 bases. Here the CDR3 reads CASSLAAGSGNTEAFF. The DNA of the CDR3 is TGCGCCAGCAGCTTGGCAGCGGGCAGCGGGAACACTGAAGCTTTCTTT. Using reference TRBV5-1 and TRBJ1-1 for the parts outside the CDR3, the full variable domain is KAGVTQTPRYLIKTRGQQVTLSCSPISGHRSVSWYQQTPGQGLQFLFEYFSETQRNKGNFPGRFSGRQFSNSRSEMNVSTLELGDSALYLCASSLAAGSGNTEAFFGQGTRLTVV.

The chain has TRBV6-1 and TRBJ1-5; 9 positions agree with TRBD1. The CDR3 runs 15 residues. Trimming at V came to 6 bases and at J to 7 bases, leaving 10 bases not matched to a gene. Germline V gene sequence: CDR1 MNHNS, CDR2 SASEGT. CDR3 DNA: TGTGCCAGCAGACTTACAGGGGGCGCCGGACAGCCCCAGCATTTT. Translation: CASRLTGGAGQPQHF.

CDR3 bases: TGTGCCAGCAGCGTAGGACCGAACAATCAGCCCCAGCATTTT. It yields the protein CASSVGPNNQPQHF. The chain couples TRBV9 to TRBJ1-5; no clear D. Germline V CDR1 and CDR2: SGDLS, YYNGEE. V shed 0 bases and J shed 3 bases, with 7 bases lying between them. The CDR3 sequence is 14 residues long.

This clone has just a few counts. The chain couples TRBV5-1 to TRBJ2-7; TRBD2 is a possible D gene (6 bases). Germline assignment: CDR1 SGHRS and CDR2 YFSETQ. V was clipped by 0 bases and J by 2 bases, with 12 bases between them. This CDR3 contains 15 residues. The CDR3: CASSLGQGGAYEQYF. CDR3 coding DNA: TGCGCCAGCAGCTTGGGGCAGGGAGGCGCCTACGAGCAGTACTTC. Complete variable domain (other parts from reference TRBV5-1 and TRBJ2-7): KAGVTQTPRYLIKTRGQQVTLSCSPISGHRSVSWYQQTPGQGLQFLFEYFSETQRNKGNFPGRFSGRQFSNSRSEMNVSTLELGDSALYLCASSLGQGGAYEQYFGPGTRLTVT.

The chain combines TRBV19 with TRBJ1-1; the D gene is possibly TRBD1 (6 bases). V lost 6 bases, J lost 4 bases, and 15 bases lay in between. Per the germline V gene, CDR1 is LNHDA and CDR2 is SQIVND (reference sequence). CDR3 length equals 14 residues. The CDR3 region has the DNA TGTGCCAGTAGACAGACAGGTACTTCCACTGAAGCTTTCTTT. This sequence encodes CASRQTGTSTEAFF.

The chain combines TRBV6-6 with TRBJ1-4; unclear D gene. CDR3 size: 15 residues. Trimming stripped 6 bases from V and 0 bases from J, with 11 bases between. Germline CDR1 reads MNHNY; CDR2 reads SVGAGI (reference sequence). The CDR3 here is CASRPRETTNEKLFF. The CDR3 nucleotides are TGTGCCAGCAGGCCCCGGGAGACAACTAATGAAAAACTGTTTTTT.

The rearrangement uses TRBV19 and TRBJ2-5, with 7 bases lining up with TRBD2. The ends lost 4 bases at V and 2 bases at J; junction bases unmatched: 4. Germline V gene lookup returns CDR1 LNHDA and CDR2 SQIVND (reference sequence). The CDR3 length is 14 residues. The CDR3 nucleotides read TGTGCCAGTAGTAGCCGGGAGGCTCAAGAGACCCAGTACTTC. Protein product: CASSSREAQETQYF.

The table lists this clone with a few counts. V gene TRBV28 combines with J gene TRBJ2-1, with D perhaps given as TRBD1 or TRBD2 (6 bases each). Germline V gene sequence: CDR1 MDHEN, CDR2 SYDVKM. The CDR3 spans 15 residues. The ends were cut back, 2 bases at V and 7 bases at J, with 15 bases in the middle. The CDR3 nucleotides read TGTGCCAGCAGTTTAAGTTCTCAGGGGAGGAATGAGCAGTTCTTC. This translates into CASSLSSQGRNEQFF.

This clone showed up just once. This chain uses TRBV5-4 with TRBJ1-3, with D hard to call. CDR3 length equals 14 residues. From germline, CDR1 is SGHNT and CDR2 YYREEE (reference sequence). V was pared by 3 bases and J by 0 bases, with 7 bases between. CDR3: CASSSRSSGNTIYF. CDR3 sequence (DNA): TGTGCCAGCAGCTCGCGGAGCTCTGGAAACACCATATATTTT.

The chain links TRBV6-1 to TRBJ2-1; D tentatively fits TRBD1 or TRBD2 (5 bases each). CDR1 is MNHNS, CDR2 SASEGT, per germline. The CDR3 length is 15 residues. Trimming removed 7 bases from V and 12 bases from J, with 25 bases in between. CDR3 region: CASTPGTAQMRVQFF. In DNA form, the CDR3 reads TGTGCCAGCACTCCAGGGACCGCTCAAATGAGGGTGCAGTTCTTC.

The chain is built from TRBV4-3 and TRBJ1-2; the D gene is possibly TRBD1 (5 bases). Per the germline V gene, CDR1 is LGHNA and CDR2 is YSLEER. This CDR3 has 15 amino acids. V lost 3 bases to trimming and J lost 5 bases, with 16 bases between them. The CDR3 sequence is CASSQDGGGGYGYTF. The CDR3 coding sequence is TGCGCCAGCAGCCAGGATGGCGGGGGAGGTTATGGCTACACCTTC.

This clone has more than one count but fewer than ten. The gene calls are TRBV19 and TRBJ1-1, with D perhaps TRBD1 (6 bases). Between the trimmed V and J ends, which lost 6 bases and 1 base, there was a span of 15 bases. This CDR3 contains 15 residues. Germline CDR1 reads LNHDA; CDR2 reads SQIVND (reference sequence). The CDR3 here is CASSVIRGRNTEAFF. As DNA, the CDR3 is TGTGCCAGTAGCGTGATCAGGGGCCGGAACACTGAAGCTTTCTTT.

This clone was seen a few times. The chain couples TRBV27 to TRBJ1-1; 8 bases agree with TRBD1. V was clipped by 0 bases and J by 6 bases; unmatched bases: 9. This CDR3 has 16 residues. Germline assignment: CDR1 MNHEY and CDR2 SMNVEV (reference sequence). The CDR3 loop is CASSLSGRGPWAEAFF. Written as DNA, the CDR3 is TGTGCCAGCAGTTTATCGGGCAGGGGGCCTTGGGCTGAAGCTTTCTTT.

V is TRBV6-5 and J is TRBJ2-2; D remains unclear. Germline-derived CDR1 and CDR2 are MNHEY and SVGAGI. This CDR3 spans 14 amino acids. Trimming cost V 6 bases and J 1 base, with 9 bases left between them. CDR3 sequence: CASSPQENTGELFF. CDR3 nucleotides: TGTGCCAGCAGCCCTCAAGAGAACACCGGGGAGCTGTTTTTT.